One TCR beta chain is described in this entry. Its antigen is undetermined. Method: immunoSEQ multiplex PCR; TCRdb's copy keeps in-frame clones and lacks some. This table holds approximately 160,000 clones, around four fifths found once. Germline V gene lookup returns CDR1 ENHRY and CDR2 SYGVKD. The CDR3 loop spans 17 amino acids. The V and J ends lost 10 bases and 4 bases, in that order; junction bases with no gene match: 10. These data are taken from a study of cytomegalovirus exposure and HLA in healthy donors. Regarding the study as a whole: Generally TCR sequences proved uncommon, though certain public TCRs appeared in numerous donors.

Among the 120 or so subjects of the validation cohort, separate from the approximately 660-subject first cohort, were the donors. Sequencing was done on a sample of PBMCs. The genes are TRBV10-3 and TRBJ2-2; TRBD2 matches 15 bases. This sequence was found in a man in his thirties or forties in good health and CMV-seropositive. The CDR3 is CASGAPGLAGGTGELFF. The DNA for the CDR3 is TGTGCCAGTGGCGCGCCGGGACTAGCGGGGGGCACCGGGGAGCTGTTTTTT.